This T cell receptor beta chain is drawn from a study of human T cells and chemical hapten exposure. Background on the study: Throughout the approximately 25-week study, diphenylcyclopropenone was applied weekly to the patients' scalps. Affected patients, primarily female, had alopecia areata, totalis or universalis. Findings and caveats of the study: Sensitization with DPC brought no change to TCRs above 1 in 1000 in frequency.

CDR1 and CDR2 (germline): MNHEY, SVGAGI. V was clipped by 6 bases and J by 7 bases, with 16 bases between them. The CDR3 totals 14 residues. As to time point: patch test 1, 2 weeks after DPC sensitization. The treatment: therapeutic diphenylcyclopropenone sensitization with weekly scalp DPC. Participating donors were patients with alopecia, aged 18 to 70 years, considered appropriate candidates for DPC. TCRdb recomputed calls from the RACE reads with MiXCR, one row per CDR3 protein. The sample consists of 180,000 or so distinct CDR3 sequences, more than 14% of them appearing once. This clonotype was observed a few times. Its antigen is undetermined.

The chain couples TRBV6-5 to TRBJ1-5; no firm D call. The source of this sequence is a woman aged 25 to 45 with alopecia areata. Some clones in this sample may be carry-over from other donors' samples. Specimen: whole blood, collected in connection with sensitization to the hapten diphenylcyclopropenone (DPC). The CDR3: CASSSPGREQPQHF. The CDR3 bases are TGTGCCAGCAGCTCCCCGGGTAGGGAGCAGCCCCAGCATTTT.